This T cell receptor beta chain was retrieved from a study of blood T cells in healthy people across ages. Whole-study findings and limits: Reliance upon unsorted PBMCs precluded definitive naive versus antigen-experienced comparison. Older individuals had lower TCR beta diversity per million T cells (the decline was roughly linear).

A second PCR of about 6 to 12 cycles used a sample-barcoded 5' primer and a J-beta primer mix. From the 5' RACE reads, TCRdb called clonotypes with MiXCR, one entry per CDR3 protein. The table shows around 1.5 million distinct CDR3 sequences, with approximately 42% occurring only once. V lost 0 bases, J lost 0 bases, and 9 bases lay in between. The germline CDR1 and CDR2 sequences are LNHNV and YYDKDF (reference sequence). There are 15 residues in the CDR3. The table lists this clonotype with a few counts. The antigen is undetermined. Sequenced: blood. The receptor comes from a young woman in good health. The chain joins TRBV15 to TRBJ2-7; D gene uncertain. CDR3 region: CATSRDVAVSYEQYF. The CDR3 DNA reads TGTGCCACCAGCAGAGATGTGGCGGTCTCCTACGAGCAGTACTTC.